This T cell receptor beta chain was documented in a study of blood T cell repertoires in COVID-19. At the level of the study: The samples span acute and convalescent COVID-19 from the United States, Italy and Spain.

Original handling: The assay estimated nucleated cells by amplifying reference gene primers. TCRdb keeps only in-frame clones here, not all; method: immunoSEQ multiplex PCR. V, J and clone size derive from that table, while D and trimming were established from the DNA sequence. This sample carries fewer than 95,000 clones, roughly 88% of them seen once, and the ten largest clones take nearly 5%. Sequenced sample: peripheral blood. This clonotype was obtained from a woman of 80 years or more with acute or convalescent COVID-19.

CDR3 region: CASSLRPCYTF. Here the CDR3 DNA reads TGTGCCAGCAGCTTGAGGCCCTGCTACACCTTC. The chain couples TRBV11-3 to TRBJ1-2; no clear D gene. The CDR3 contains 11 residues. V lost 3 bases to trimming and J lost 9 bases, with 8 bases between them. Germline loops: CDR1 SGHNT, CDR2 YENEEA.